Below, one TCR beta chain is given with its context. Via MiXCR, TCRdb re-called the 5' RACE reads, giving one row per CDR3 protein. The sample has approximately 9,600 distinct CDR3 sequences; 40% to 50% are singletons. Tregs were sorted as CD4+CD25+CD127-/low cells. The CDR3 has 15 amino acids. Per germline, CDR1 SGDLS and CDR2 YYNGEE. With V trimmed by 0 bases and J by 2 bases, 2 bases remained unmatched. The chain uses TRBV9 and TRBJ2-7; 10 bases agree with TRBD2. The sequenced material came from Tregs sorted from a lymph node. The TCR comes from a female donor with breast cancer. In DNA form, the CDR3 reads TGTGCCAGCAGCGTAGCCGGGACTAGCGCCTACGAGCAGTACTTC. Protein: CASSVAGTSAYEQYF.